The 19 T cell receptor beta chains presented below share a single source sample, sequenced in a study of blood T cell repertoires in COVID-19. Using immunoSEQ multiplex PCR, the repertoire was profiled, and TCRdb retains in-frame clones only, with some absent. This sample has 130,000 or so clones; about four fifths occur once, and the top ten carry 1.6%. What was sequenced was peripheral blood. These receptors all stem from a human donor in a cohort sampled during active COVID-19.

This clone was seen a handful of times. The chain employs TRBV19 and TRBJ1-5; TRBD1 matches at 10 bases. Germline-derived CDR1 and CDR2 are LNHDA and SQIVND (reference sequence). The CDR3 covers 17 residues. Trimming removed 4 bases from V and 0 bases from J; junction bases left unmatched: 6. CDR3 loop: CASSKGTGARSNQPQHF. Here the CDR3 DNA reads TGTGCCAGTAGTAAAGGGACAGGGGCGCGTAGCAATCAGCCCCAGCATTTT.

The genes are TRBV7-6 and TRBJ2-7, with D unclear. The germline V and J ends were trimmed by 1 base and 8 bases, with 12 bases remaining between them. This CDR3 is built from 13 residues. CDR1 and CDR2 from the germline V gene are SGHVS and FNYEAQ. Written as DNA, the CDR3 is TGTGCCAGCAGCTTAGAGGTGGCTAGTCAGCAGTACTTC. Its translation is CASSLEVASQQYF.

The chain employs TRBV3-1 (or the pseudogene TRBV3-2) and TRBJ1-2, with D possibly being TRBD1 (6 bases). There are 14 residues in the CDR3. Looked up from germline, CDR1 is LGHDT and CDR2 is YNNKEL (reference sequence). Trimming shortened V by 2 bases and J by 8 bases, and 15 bases separated the two germline ends. The CDR3 reads CASSQPNRVTGYTF. DNA of the CDR3: TGTGCCAGCAGCCAACCAAACAGGGTTACGGGCTACACCTTC.

Points on this clone: Germline and junction disagree at one end, which may indicate a read error. At the DNA level, this CDR3 is encoded by other sequences in the same sample as well. This rearrangement joins TRBV2 to TRBJ2-2; 7 positions match TRBD1. This CDR3 is built from 13 residues. Germline lookup yields CDR1 SNHLY and CDR2 FYNNEI. The DNA of the CDR3 is TGTGCTAGCAGTACAGGGGCCACCGGGGAGCTGTTTTTT. Its protein product is CASSTGATGELFF.

J is TRBJ2-1 and V is TRBV19; 15 bases align to TRBD2. J lost 6 bases, V lost 5 bases, and 11 bases had no gene match. The germline V gene encodes CDR1 LNHDA and CDR2 SQIVND (reference sequence). The CDR3 spans 18 residues. For the CDR3, the DNA is TGTGCCAGTAGTTACGCGCCGGGACTAGCGGGAGGTGGCAATGAGCAGTTCTTC. This translates into CASSYAPGLAGGGNEQFF.

The chain employs TRBV2 and TRBJ2-5, with 8 bases lining up with TRBD2. The V segment lost 8 bases and the J segment 3 bases; nucleotides outside the gene matches: 11. The germline CDR1 and CDR2 sequences are SNHLY and FYNNEI. The CDR3 contains 15 residues. CDR3 in amino acids: CASAREGFDKETQYF. The CDR3 DNA reads as TGTGCCAGCGCACGGGAGGGTTTCGATAAAGAGACCCAGTACTTC.

In its sample, this clone was seen a few times. This rearrangement joins TRBV28 to TRBJ2-2; 7 bases are shared with TRBD2. CDR1 and CDR2 from the germline V gene are MDHEN and SYDVKM. Unmatched junction bases numbered 3, after V lost 6 bases and J lost 2 bases. The CDR3 is 14 amino acids. CDR3 sequence: CASRMGLNTGELFF. CDR3 DNA: TGTGCCAGCAGAATGGGACTAAACACCGGGGAGCTGTTTTTT.

The chain's CDR3 is CASSLTVQGAQPQHF. The CDR3 DNA sequence: TGTGCCAGCTCGCTAACCGTACAGGGGGCTCAGCCCCAGCATTTT. The chain carries TRBV7-2 and TRBJ1-5, with 9 bases fitting TRBD1. Trimming cost V 8 bases and J 6 bases; bases outside gene matches: 11. The CDR3 contains 15 residues. Germline CDR1 is SGHTA and CDR2 is FQGNSA.

V usage is TRBV29-1 and J usage is TRBJ1-2; 9 positions match TRBD1. This CDR3 comprises 15 residues. Losses at the gene ends were 0 bases for V and 6 bases for J; bases not matched to a gene: 8. Germline CDR1 and CDR2: SQVTM and ANQGSEA. Here the CDR3 reads CSVEESRTGVDGYTF. The CDR3 DNA is TGCAGCGTTGAAGAATCCCGGACAGGGGTGGATGGCTACACCTTC.

The CDR3 region is CASSPTPPGPQHF. The CDR3 DNA reads as TGTGCCAGCAGCCCGACTCCCCCGGGGCCCCAGCATTTT. The V call is TRBV28, the J call TRBJ1-5; no clear D. Trimming shortened V by 6 bases and J by 9 bases, and 15 bases separated the two germline ends. This CDR3 has 13 amino acids. Germline V gene data show CDR1 as MDHEN and CDR2 as SYDVKM.

This clone was recorded only once. V usage is TRBV11-2 and J usage is TRBJ2-2; unclear D gene. The germline V and J ends were trimmed by 3 bases and 5 bases, with 13 bases remaining between them. The CDR3 runs 15 residues. Germline V gene lookup returns CDR1 SGHAT and CDR2 FQNNGV. CDR3 region: CASSFDSIGTGELFF. In nucleotides, the CDR3 is TGTGCCAGCAGCTTCGATTCCATCGGGACCGGGGAGCTGTTTTTT.

CDR3 bases: TGTGCCAGCTCGCCCTTCCGGGGGGGGACTGAAGCTTTCTTT. As protein: CASSPFRGGTEAFF. The chain links TRBV18 to TRBJ1-1; a possible D gene is TRBD1 (5 bases). Per the germline V gene, CDR1 is KGHSH and CDR2 is LQKENI. The CDR3 has 14 residues. Deletions cut 6 bases from V and 5 bases from J, with 16 bases between.

The V gene is TRBV5-1, the J gene TRBJ2-2; TRBD2 aligns across 12 bases. The CDR3 consists of 15 residues. CDR1 is SGHRS, CDR2 YFSETQ, per germline. After removal of 4 bases from V and 6 bases from J, the junction contained 4 bases not matched to a gene. In DNA form, the CDR3 reads TGCGCCAGCAGCATTGGGACTAGCGGGCCCGGGGAGCTGTTTTTT. It specifies CASSIGTSGPGELFF.

This clone has only a few counts. CDR3 region: CASSDWDRGSVNTEAFF. The CDR3 bases are TGTGCCAGCAGTGATTGGGACAGGGGGTCTGTGAACACTGAAGCTTTCTTT. The chain employs TRBV2 and TRBJ1-1; 11 bases are shared with TRBD1. Trimming at V came to 3 bases and at J to 0 bases, leaving 6 bases not matched to a gene. CDR3 size: 17 residues. Germline V lookup: CDR1 SNHLY, CDR2 FYNNEI.

This clone was seen a single time. The V gene is TRBV19, the J gene TRBJ1-1, with 9 bases matching TRBD1. J was trimmed by 1 base and V by 5 bases; bases with no gene match: 14. This CDR3 has 18 residues. Germline lookup yields CDR1 LNHDA and CDR2 SQIVND (reference sequence). This CDR3 reads CASSRGTGWTLGNTEAFF. The CDR3 region has the DNA TGTGCCAGTAGTCGGGGGACAGGGTGGACATTGGGGAACACTGAAGCTTTCTTT.

The genes are TRBV2 and TRBJ2-1; 7 bases fit TRBD2. V lost 3 bases, J lost 2 bases, and 7 bases stayed unmatched. This CDR3 contains 16 residues. Germline V gene sequence: CDR1 SNHLY, CDR2 FYNNEI. CDR3: CASSDGQAGPYNEQFF. In DNA form, the CDR3 reads TGTGCCAGCAGTGACGGTCAAGCGGGGCCCTACAATGAGCAGTTCTTC.

The V and J genes are TRBV7-8 and TRBJ2-3, with 7 bases aligning to TRBD2. Germline V gene sequence: CDR1 SGHVS, CDR2 FQNEAQ. Trimming removed 8 bases from V and 1 base from J; junction bases left unmatched: 6. CDR3 length: 14 amino acids. The CDR3 reads CASSLAVGTDTQYF. CDR3 nucleotides: TGTGCCAGCTCCCTAGCGGTCGGCACAGATACGCAGTATTTT.

V and J are TRBV3-1 (or the pseudogene TRBV3-2) and TRBJ1-2; tentative D call: TRBD1 (5 bases). The length of the CDR3 is 13 residues. Germline V gene lookup returns CDR1 LGHDT and CDR2 YNNKEL (reference sequence). V lost 1 base and J lost 4, with 7 bases in between. The CDR3 region has the DNA TGTGCCAGCAGCCAAGGGGGCGCCTATGGCTACACCTTC. Protein sequence: CASSQGGAYGYTF.

Regarding this clone: At the DNA level, this CDR3 is encoded by other sequences in the same sample as well. The chain uses TRBV28 and TRBJ2-7, with D possibly TRBD1 on 6 matching bases. Between the trimmed V and J ends, which lost 5 bases and 6 bases, there was a span of 8 bases. This CDR3 is 11 amino acids long. The germline V gene has CDR1 MDHEN and CDR2 SYDVKM. The CDR3 DNA sequence: TGTGCCAGCAGTCCCAGGGGCGAGCAGTACTTC. This translates into CASSPRGEQYF. Together with reference TRBV28 and TRBJ2-7, the CDR3 gives the full variable domain: DVKVTQSSRYLVKRTGEKVFLECVQDMDHENMFWYRQDPGLGLRLIYFSYDVKMKEKGDIPEGYSVSREKKERFSLILESASTNQTSMYLCASSPRGEQYFGPGTRLTVT.